This T cell receptor (beta chain) was recovered during a study of post-analysis software for immune sequencing data. Study results and limitations: Among 5 or 6 TRBV segments more frequent in patients than controls were TRBV5-6, TRBV5-1 and TRBV20-1.

Unique molecular identifiers were built into the TCR beta cDNA libraries. TCRdb passed the PCR reads through MiXCR, listing each CDR3 protein once. The data contain 750,000 to 950,000 distinct CDR3 sequences, approximately 57% of them singletons. Germline lookup yields CDR1 MNHNY and CDR2 SVGAGI (reference sequence). The CDR3 has 14 residues. Trimming removed 5 bases from V and 3 bases from J, with 14 bases in between. A note on this clonotype: Its cognate antigen is unknown.

Sequencing input: blood. This rearrangement joins TRBV6-6 to TRBJ2-7, with D maybe TRBD1 (5 bases). This sequence originates from a girl between 5 and 17 years old with multiple sclerosis. The CDR3 sequence: CASSLRRGDYEQYF. CDR3 bases: TGTGCCAGCAGTCTAAGAAGGGGCGACTACGAGCAGTACTTC.